This T cell receptor beta chain was found in a study of identical twins. Study-wide results and limits: The study found that models underestimated out-of-frame TCR alpha sharing in monozygotic twins. Memory repertoires lacked the insertion deficit that abundant cord blood beta clonotypes showed.

In this sample, this clonotype turned up a few times. The antigen is not known. TCRdb independently ran MiXCR on the 5' RACE reads; one entry per CDR3 protein. Of 250,000 to 350,000 distinct CDR3 sequences listed, roughly 8.6% were seen once; the top ten hold less than 2.5%. CDR3 length: 17 residues. Trimming at V came to 7 bases and at J to 5 bases, leaving 7 bases not matched to a gene. CDR1 is SNHLY and CDR2 is FYNNEI in the germline V gene. The sample was also reused in another study, on yellow fever vaccine responses in identical twins.

Sequenced input: memory (CD45RO+) T cells sorted from blood. The chain joins TRBV2 to TRBJ2-2; TRBD2 agrees at 16 bases. The clonotype comes from a woman aged 18-29 years in good health. As DNA, the CDR3 is TGTGCCAGCACGCCGGGACTAGCGGGAGGGGGGACCGGGGAGCTGTTTTTT. It specifies CASTPGLAGGGTGELFF.